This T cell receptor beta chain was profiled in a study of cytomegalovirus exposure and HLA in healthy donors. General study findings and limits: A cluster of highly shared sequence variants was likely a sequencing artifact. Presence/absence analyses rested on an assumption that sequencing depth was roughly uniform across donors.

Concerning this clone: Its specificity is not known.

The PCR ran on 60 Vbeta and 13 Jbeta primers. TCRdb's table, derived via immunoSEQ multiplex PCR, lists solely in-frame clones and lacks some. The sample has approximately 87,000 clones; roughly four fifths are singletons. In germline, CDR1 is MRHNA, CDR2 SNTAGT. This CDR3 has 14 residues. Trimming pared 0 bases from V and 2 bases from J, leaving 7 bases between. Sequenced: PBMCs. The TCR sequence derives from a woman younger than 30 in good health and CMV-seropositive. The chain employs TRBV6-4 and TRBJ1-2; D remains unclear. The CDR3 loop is CASSDSYNNYGYTF. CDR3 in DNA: TGTGCCAGCAGTGACTCTTACAACAACTATGGCTACACCTTC.